These T cell receptor beta chains were read from a single sample in a study of immune cell composition in non-small cell lung cancer. The table came from immunoSEQ multiplex PCR; TCRdb's copy has only in-frame clones and leaves some out. In the table there are roughly 14,000 clones, roughly 80% of which are singletons. The sample comprised lung tumor tissue. These receptors were collected from a human donor with non-small cell lung cancer. Each CDR3 is given with its conserved first and last residue. Each record gives: V gene, clone size, J gene, D gene, CDR3 protein, CDR3 DNA. D genes are given only for firm matches. Expanded clones get a size class; other rows say once, few or many, or leave the size out.

>TRBV12-2|once|TRBJ2-7|-
CASRFLLFASGSYEQYF
-
>TRBV19|few|TRBJ2-1|TRBD2
CASSFAGVLVFDEQFF
TGTGCCAGTAGTTTTGCGGGAGTTTTGGTTTTCGATGAGCAGTTCTTC
>TRBV11-2|-|TRBJ2-7|-
CASSSRPYEQYF
TGTGCCAGCAGCTCTAGACCGTACGAGCAGTACTTC
>TRBV11-3|once|TRBJ2-1|TRBD2
CASSLLAGGVSYNEQFF
TGTGCCAGCAGCTTACTAGCGGGAGGGGTCTCCTACAATGAGCAGTTCTTC
>TRBV7-9|-|TRBJ1-6|-
CASSLGSLNYSPLHF
TGTGCCAGCAGCTTAGGGTCCCTGAACTATTCACCCCTCCACTTT
>TRBV11-3|few|TRBJ2-3|TRBD1
CASRDRGGDTQYF
TGTGCCAGCAGGGACAGGGGGGGAGATACGCAGTATTTT
>TRBV29-1|-|TRBJ2-1|-
CSVLGAYNEQFF
TGCAGCGTTTTAGGGGCCTACAATGAGCAGTTCTTC
>TRBV4-2|-|TRBJ2-3|TRBD2
CASSQGLATDTQYF
TGTGCCAGCAGCCAAGGACTAGCCACAGATACGCAGTATTTT
>TRBV29-1|-|TRBJ2-7|-
CSVENPAGSPYEQYF
TGCAGCGTTGAAAACCCAGCGGGCTCCCCCTACGAGCAGTACTTC
>TRBV5-4|-|TRBJ2-7|TRBD2
CASSATSGSSYEQYF
TGTGCCAGCAGCGCGACTAGCGGGAGCTCCTACGAGCAGTACTTC
>TRBV7-2|once|TRBJ2-1|TRBD2
CASSFSAGVTYNEQFF
TGTGCCAGCAGCTTTTCAGCGGGAGTGACATACAATGAGCAGTTCTTC
>TRBV5-1|-|TRBJ2-7|TRBD2
CASSSKGLAGGEQYF
TGCGCCAGCAGCAGTAAAGGACTAGCGGGAGGGGAGCAGTACTTC
>TRBV4-2|few|TRBJ1-5|-
CASSQEYNQVNQPQHF
TGTGCCAGCAGCCAAGAATATAACCAGGTAAATCAGCCCCAGCATTTT
>TRBV27|-|TRBJ2-7|TRBD2
CASSLSRLAVTYEQYF
TGTGCCAGCAGTTTATCGAGACTAGCGGTTACCTACGAGCAGTACTTC
>TRBV4-1|-|TRBJ2-5|-
CASSQDGLRETQYF
TGCGCCAGCAGCCAAGATGGACTTCGAGAGACCCAGTACTTC
>TRBV10-3|-|TRBJ2-5|-
CAISESTGETQYF
TGTGCCATCAGTGAGTCGACCGGGGAGACCCAGTACTTC
>TRBV5-8|once|TRBJ1-3|-
CASSPGLAGNTIYF
TGTGCCAGCAGCCCAGGGTTGGCTGGAAACACCATATATTTT
>TRBV18|-|TRBJ2-1|-
CASSPSTDNEQFF
TGTGCCAGCTCACCATCGACAGACAATGAGCAGTTCTTC
>TRBV7-9|-|TRBJ2-3|TRBD2
CASSLVASGSSDTQYF
TGTGCCAGCAGCTTAGTCGCTAGCGGGAGCTCAGATACGCAGTATTTT
>TRBV10-3|-|TRBJ1-2|TRBD1
CASSPRQGNYGYTF
TGTGCCAGCAGTCCGCGACAGGGGAACTATGGCTACACCTTC
>TRBV7-7|-|TRBJ1-1|-
CASSLDVNTEAFF
TGTGCCAGCAGCTTGGACGTAAACACTGAAGCTTTCTTT
>TRBV7-9|-|TRBJ1-2|-
CASSLGRGGYTF
TGTGCCAGCAGCTTAGGGAGGGGTGGCTACACCTTC
>TRBV7-3|-|TRBJ2-2|-
CASSLMGRTGELFF
TGTGCCAGCAGCTTAATGGGGCGCACCGGGGAGCTGTTTTTT
>TRBV5-1|-|TRBJ2-7|-
CASNPVSSGAYEQYF
TGCGCCAGCAACCCCGTGAGTAGTGGAGCCTACGAGCAGTACTTC
>TRBV10-3|-|TRBJ1-2|-
CAISESGTSQGYTF
TGTGCCATCAGTGAGTCAGGGACATCTCAGGGCTACACCTTC
>TRBV19|-|TRBJ1-5|TRBD1
CASSSTGFNQPQHF
TGTGCCAGTAGTTCGACAGGGTTCAATCAGCCCCAGCATTTT
>TRBV7-3|-|TRBJ1-1|TRBD1
CASSWAGGMNTEAFF
TGTGCCAGCAGCTGGGCAGGGGGTATGAACACTGAAGCTTTCTTT
>TRBV28|-|TRBJ2-1|TRBD2
CASSISGEYNEQFF
TGTGCTTCCTCTATTAGCGGGGAATACAATGAGCAGTTCTTC
>TRBV5-6|-|TRBJ1-2|TRBD1
CASRTPGQHYGYTF
TGTGCCAGCAGGACCCCGGGACAGCACTATGGCTACACCTTC
>TRBV4-2|-|TRBJ2-7|TRBD2
CASSHPLAGTYEQYF
TGTGCCAGCAGCCATCCACTAGCGGGTACCTACGAGCAGTACTTC
>TRBV7-9|once|TRBJ2-5|-
CASSLEGRESGTQYF
TGTGCCAGCAGCTTAGAGGGCCGGGAGTCGGGGACCCAGTACTTC
>TRBV10-2|-|TRBJ2-2|TRBD1
CASIDRGRTGELFF
TGCGCCAGCATCGACAGGGGGCGCACCGGGGAGCTGTTTTTT
>TRBV5-4|few|TRBJ2-5|-
CASSLRAEGETQYF
TGTGCCAGCAGCTTGCGAGCCGAGGGAGAGACCCAGTACTTC
>TRBV9|-|TRBJ1-5|TRBD1
CASSLGTGDQPQHF
TGTGCCAGCAGCCTAGGGACAGGGGATCAGCCCCAGCATTTT
>TRBV5-1|-|TRBJ2-1|-
CASSLGIQREQFF
TGCGCCAGCAGCTTGGGTATTCAGCGGGAGCAGTTCTTC
>TRBV7-2|-|TRBJ2-7|TRBD2
CASSLLKAGGREQYF
TGTGCCAGCAGCTTATTAAAAGCGGGAGGTCGTGAGCAGTACTTC
>TRBV5-6|-|TRBJ2-1|-
CASSLGIIRGYTATNEQFF
TGTGCCAGCAGCTTGGGGATTATTAGGGGATATACGGCTACCAATGAGCAGTTCTTC
>TRBV5-1|-|TRBJ1-1|TRBD1
CASTLHGQGATSTEAFF
TGCGCCAGCACCTTACACGGACAGGGGGCGACTTCCACTGAAGCTTTCTTT
>TRBV21-1|-|TRBJ2-7|-
CASTLETYEQYF
TGTGCCAGCACCCTCGAGACTTACGAGCAGTACTTC
>TRBV5-1|-|TRBJ1-4|TRBD1
CASSSATGVANEKLFF
TGCGCCAGCAGCTCCGCGACAGGGGTGGCTAATGAAAAACTGTTTTTT
>TRBV4-3|-|TRBJ2-7|-
CASSQDLERSYEQYF
TGCGCCAGCAGCCAAGATCTAGAGAGGAGCTACGAGCAGTACTTC
>TRBV19|-|TRBJ2-2|TRBD2
CASSILAGGPAGELFF
TGTGCCAGTAGTATCCTAGCGGGAGGGCCGGCCGGGGAGCTGTTTTTT